The 14 T cell receptor beta chains presented below share a single source sample, sequenced in a study of cytomegalovirus exposure and HLA in healthy donors. Both 60 Vbeta primers and 13 Jbeta primers went into the PCR. Data came from immunoSEQ multiplex PCR; TCRdb stores just in-frame clones and leaves some out. The table shows about 190,000 clones, with roughly 80% occurring only once. The source material was PBMCs. These receptors all come from a man aged 45-65 years in good health and CMV-seronegative.

The chain uses TRBV4-1 and TRBJ1-4, with D uncertain. Germline loops: CDR1 MGHRA, CDR2 YSYEKL. Trimming shortened V by 4 bases and J by 0 bases, and 9 bases separated the two germline ends. This CDR3 comprises 15 residues. The CDR3 DNA sequence: TGCGCCAGCAGCCCGGAAGGAGCAACTAATGAAAAACTGTTTTTT. Translation gives CASSPEGATNEKLFF.

This clone was seen more than once but under ten times. The V gene is TRBV6-1, the J gene TRBJ1-2; 8 bases match TRBD1. The CDR3 totals 14 residues. Germline CDR1 MNHNS, CDR2 SASEGT. V was clipped by 3 bases and J by 4 bases; unmatched bases: 4. The CDR3 bases are TGTGCCAGCAGTGATACAGGGGGGACCTATGGCTACACCTTC. It is translated as CASSDTGGTYGYTF.

The chain recombines TRBV7-9 with TRBJ2-7; 10 bases align to TRBD2. This CDR3 spans 15 amino acids. Germline assignment: CDR1 SEHNR and CDR2 FQNEAQ (reference sequence). V lost 7 bases to trimming and J lost 2 bases; unmatched junction nucleotides: 8. CDR3 sequence (DNA): TGTGCCAGCACCCCCCAAGCGGGGGGGCCCTACGAGCAGTACTTC. Translation gives CASTPQAGGPYEQYF.

The chain carries TRBV6-1 and TRBJ1-2; D gene ambiguous. The V end lost 10 bases, the J end lost 8 bases, and 14 bases lay between the germline ends. CDR3 length: 11 residues. Germline loops: CDR1 MNHNS, CDR2 SASEGT. CDR3 sequence (DNA): TGTGCCACCCCCAGAGGTTTGGGCTACACCTTC. As protein: CATPRGLGYTF.

The chain recombines TRBV9 with TRBJ2-3; TRBD2 aligns across 9 bases. CDR3 length: 16 residues. Per the germline V gene, CDR1 is SGDLS and CDR2 is YYNGEE. J gave up 4 bases and V 2 bases, and 8 bases lay outside the gene matches. The CDR3 spells CASSVGGGAWPDTQYF. CDR3 DNA: TGTGCCAGCAGCGTGGGCGGGGGGGCCTGGCCAGATACGCAGTATTTT.

V is TRBV30 and J is TRBJ1-6; D ambiguous. The CDR3 runs to 13 residues. CDR1 and CDR2 (germline): GTSNPN, SVGIG (reference sequence). Trimming stripped 7 bases from V and 11 bases from J, with 18 bases between. The CDR3 nucleotides read TGTGCCTCACCCGGCCAGTTTGGGCCACCCCTCCACTTT. Its translation: CASPGQFGPPLHF. Looking up the rest from reference TRBV30 and TRBJ1-6 gives the full variable domain: SQTIHQWPATLVQPVGSPLSLECTVEGTSNPNLYWYRQAAGRGLQLLFYSVGIGQISSEVPQNLSASRPQDRQFILSSKKLLLSDSGFYLCASPGQFGPPLHFGNGTRLTVT.

This chain's CDR3 is CSVAGQANEKLFF. Here the CDR3 DNA reads TGCAGCGTAGCCGGACAGGCGAATGAAAAACTGTTTTTT. The chain employs TRBV29-1 and TRBJ1-4; TRBD1 aligns across 7 bases. In germline, CDR1 is SQVTM, CDR2 ANQGSEA. CDR3 size: 13 residues. The trim removed 6 bases at V and 5 bases at J, leaving 6 bases unmatched.

V usage is TRBV4-3 and J usage is TRBJ2-7; possible D gene TRBD2, 5 bases. The V and J ends lost 1 base and 4 bases respectively, with 14 bases between them. The length of the CDR3 is 15 residues. Germline V gives CDR1 LGHNA, CDR2 YSLEER. CDR3 loop: CASSQGRTPNYEQYF. The CDR3 region has the DNA TGCGCCAGCAGCCAAGGCCGGACTCCCAATTACGAGCAGTACTTC.

V and J are TRBV4-2 and TRBJ2-5, with D uncertain. The germline V gene has CDR1 LGHNA and CDR2 YNFKEQ. The CDR3 has 12 residues. Trimming removed 4 bases from V and 5 bases from J, with 8 bases in between. CDR3 in DNA: TGTGCCAGCAGCCCTAACGGTGAGACCCAGTACTTC. The encoded protein is CASSPNGETQYF.

The chain couples TRBV7-6 to TRBJ1-2, with D possibly matching TRBD1 (5 bases). The ends were cut back, 5 bases at V and 6 bases at J, with 19 bases in the middle. Germline CDR1 reads SGHVS; CDR2 reads FNYEAQ. The CDR3 has 15 amino acids. The CDR3 DNA is TGTGCCAGCAGCCCCGACAGTACCACCCGCCATGGCTACACCTTC. Protein sequence: CASSPDSTTRHGYTF.

For this clone: An end of the junction does not agree with germline; a read error may underlie this. This chain connects TRBV6-1 to TRBJ1-1; D uncertain. The CDR3 is made up of 13 amino acids. Germline V gives CDR1 MNHNS, CDR2 SASEGT. CDR3 DNA sequence: TGTGCCAGCAGGCCAAACATGAACATTGAAGCTTTCTTT. This gives the protein CASRPNMNIEAFF.

About this clone: A read error may produce the germline difference seen at one junction end. The chain is built from TRBV7-9 and TRBJ1-5; D may be TRBD1 (6 bases). The CDR3 spans 15 residues. The V gene's germline CDR1 is SEHNR and CDR2 FQNEAQ (reference sequence). The CDR3 coding sequence is TGTTCCAGCAGCTTAGGGGACACAGGCAATCAGCCCCAGCATTTT. Translating it yields CSSSLGDTGNQPQHF.

CDR3 residues: CAWSVGQGPYEQYF. In DNA form, the CDR3 reads TGTGCCTGGAGTGTGGGTCAGGGGCCGTACGAGCAGTACTTC. This sequence joins TRBV30 and TRBJ2-7, with D tentatively TRBD1 (6 bases). CDR1 GTSNPN and CDR2 SVGIG come from the germline V gene (reference sequence). CDR3 length: 14 amino acids. V lost 0 bases, J lost 4 bases, and 13 bases lay in between.

The V call is TRBV7-2, the J call TRBJ2-2; D is unresolved. The germline CDR1 and CDR2 sequences are SGHTA and FQGNSA. Trimming shortened V by 0 bases and J by 6 bases, and 5 bases separated the two germline ends. This CDR3 comprises 13 residues. CDR3 sequence (DNA): TGTGCCAGCAGCTTAGCGCAGGCCGGGGAGCTGTTTTTT. Translation gives CASSLAQAGELFF.